Shown below are 26 T cell receptor beta chains from a single sample sequenced in a study of T cell responses to AZD1222 COVID-19 vaccine. Using immunoSEQ multiplex PCR, the repertoire was profiled, and TCRdb retains in-frame clones only, with some absent. The sample lists tens of thousands of clones; approximately 83% were seen once. Source: peripheral blood, taken 28 days after the second AZD1222 dose. The origin of the receptors is an adult who received the AZD1222 COVID-19 vaccine.

This chain uses TRBV6-5 with TRBJ1-1; 9 positions match TRBD1. The CDR3 consists of 14 residues. V lost 4 bases to trimming and J lost 5 bases; unmatched junction nucleotides: 5. Germline CDR1 and CDR2: MNHEY and SVGAGI. The CDR3 region has the DNA TGTGCCAGCAGTTGGCTGACAGGGGGGACTGAAGCTTTCTTT. Its protein is CASSWLTGGTEAFF.

This chain joins TRBV11-1 and TRBJ1-2; 9 bases are shared with TRBD1. CDR1 is SGHAT, CDR2 FQDESV, per germline (reference sequence). This CDR3 spans 12 amino acids. Trimming removed 4 bases from V and 6 bases from J; junction bases left unmatched: 0. In nucleotides, the CDR3 is TGTGCCAGCAGCTGGACAGGGGATGGCTACACCTTC. It is translated as CASSWTGDGYTF.

The chain has TRBV5-4 and TRBJ1-4; D is unclear. V was trimmed by 2 bases and J by 4 bases, leaving 12 bases between them. In germline, CDR1 is SGHNT, CDR2 YYREEE (reference sequence). This CDR3 has 15 residues. The CDR3 DNA is TGTGCCAGCAGCTTCGGAAGCGGGAGTAATGAAAAACTGTTTTTT. Residues: CASSFGSGSNEKLFF.

The rearrangement links TRBV14 to TRBJ1-2; D gene uncertain. This CDR3 comprises 12 residues. Germline V lookup: CDR1 SGHDN, CDR2 FVKESK. Trimming stripped 4 bases from V and 11 bases from J, with 14 bases between. The CDR3 loop reads CASSPGPERYTF. The CDR3 DNA reads as TGTGCCAGCAGCCCCGGACCTGAGAGGTACACCTTC. The full variable domain, with the rest looked up from reference TRBV14 and TRBJ1-2, is EAGVTQFPSHSVIEKGQTVTLRCDPISGHDNLYWYRRVMGKEIKFLLHFVKESKQDESGMPNNRFLAERTGGTYSTLKVQPAELEDSGVYFCASSPGPERYTFGSGTRLTVV.

The table lists this clone with a count of one. The chain recombines TRBV3-1 (or the pseudogene TRBV3-2) with TRBJ2-3, with D possibly matching TRBD2 (5 bases). Germline V gene sequence: CDR1 LGHDT, CDR2 YNNKEL (reference sequence). Trimming pared 0 bases from V and 9 bases from J, leaving 13 bases between. This CDR3 is 14 amino acids long. CDR3 residues: CASSQDVANPTQYF. The CDR3 DNA reads as TGTGCCAGCAGCCAAGATGTAGCGAATCCAACGCAGTATTTT.

The chain is built from TRBV15 and TRBJ1-2; D unclear. Germline CDR1 LNHNV, CDR2 YYDKDF (reference sequence). Trimming left V 1 base short and J 0 bases short, with 6 bases between. The length of the CDR3 is 14 residues. CDR3 nucleotides: TGTGCCACCAGCAGAGGCGACGCTAACTATGGCTACACCTTC. Its translation: CATSRGDANYGYTF. Combining the CDR3 with reference TRBV15 and TRBJ1-2 gives the whole variable domain DAMVIQNPRYQVTQFGKPVTLSCSQTLNHNVMYWYQQKSSQAPKLLFHYYDKDFNNEADTPDNFQSRRPNTSFCFLDIRSPGLGDTAMYLCATSRGDANYGYTFGSGTRLTVV.

This clone occurred a few times. The chain joins TRBV11-1 to TRBJ1-1, with TRBD1 matching over 8 bases. J gave up 4 bases and V 4 bases, and 8 bases lay outside the gene matches. The CDR3 runs 15 residues. Germline V gene lookup returns CDR1 SGHAT and CDR2 FQDESV (reference sequence). CDR3 coding DNA: TGTGCCAGCAGCTCTAAAGACAGGGGAGGCACTGAAGCTTTCTTT. This sequence encodes CASSSKDRGGTEAFF.

This CDR3 is CASSQGGVGANVLTF. The CDR3 DNA reads as TGTGCCAGCAGCCAAGGGGGCGTTGGGGCCAACGTCCTGACTTTC. This rearrangement joins TRBV4-2 to TRBJ2-6; D possibly corresponds to TRBD1 (5 bases). Trimming took 1 base from V and 3 from J, leaving 7 bases between them. Germline V lookup: CDR1 LGHNA, CDR2 YNFKEQ. This CDR3 spans 15 amino acids.

V and J are TRBV12-3 or TRBV12-4 and TRBJ2-5, with unresolved D. V lost 3 bases to trimming and J lost 5 bases, with 10 bases between them. CDR3 length: 13 residues. CDR3 amino acids: CASSFRGLETQYF. CDR3 DNA: TGTGCCAGCAGTTTCCGAGGCCTGGAGACCCAGTACTTC.

The chain links TRBV24-1 to TRBJ2-2; D may be TRBD2 (6 bases). CDR3 length: 16 amino acids. V was shortened by 3 bases and J by 5 bases, with 15 bases between the two germline ends. CDR1 is KGHDR, CDR2 SFDVKD, per germline. The CDR3 coding sequence is TGTGCCACCAGTGATCCCAATGTAGGGAGGACCGGGGAGCTGTTTTTT. Amino acid sequence: CATSDPNVGRTGELFF.

This chain connects TRBV10-3 to TRBJ2-2; D unclear. The CDR3 contains 12 residues. CDR1 and CDR2 (germline): ENHRY, SYGVKD. The ends were cut back, 6 bases at V and 1 base at J, with 3 bases in the middle. The CDR3 reads CAISQNTGELFF. CDR3 nucleotides: TGTGCCATCAGCCAGAACACCGGGGAGCTGTTTTTT.

The rearrangement uses TRBV4-3 and TRBJ1-1; 7 bases map to TRBD1. The CDR3 length is 15 residues. Per the germline V gene, CDR1 is LGHNA and CDR2 is YSLEER. V was clipped by 3 bases and J by 1 base; unmatched bases: 5. CDR3 in DNA: TGCGCCAGCAGCCAGTCCGGGACAGCGAACACTGAAGCTTTCTTT. Translating gives CASSQSGTANTEAFF.

CDR3 amino acids: CASSWDRVGAFF. The CDR3 bases are TGTGCCAGCAGCTGGGACAGGGTTGGGGCTTTCTTT. V gene TRBV5-8 combines with J gene TRBJ1-1; 9 bases are a match to TRBD1. The junction had 5 bases not matched to a gene; V was cut back by 3 bases and J by 11 bases. The germline gives CDR1 SGHTS, CDR2 YDEGEE. CDR3 length: 12 residues. Together with reference TRBV5-8 and TRBJ1-1, the CDR3 gives the full variable domain: EAGVTQSPTHLIKTRGQQATLRCSPISGHTSVYWYQQALGLGLQFLLWYDEGEERNRGNFPPRFSGRQFPNYSSELNVNALELEDSALYLCASSWDRVGAFFGQGTRLTVV.

This chain joins TRBV2 and TRBJ2-1; 9 bases align to TRBD1. Germline V gene sequence: CDR1 SNHLY, CDR2 FYNNEI. V trimming: 9 bases; J trimming: 8 bases; junction bases outside the gene matches: 5. This CDR3 contains 12 residues. The CDR3 bases are TGTGCCAGACACAGGGGGCTGGATGAGCAGTTCTTC. As protein: CARHRGLDEQFF.

The rearrangement uses TRBV19 and TRBJ2-5, with a possible D match to TRBD2 (6 bases). The CDR3 contains 12 residues. Germline assignment: CDR1 LNHDA and CDR2 SQIVND (reference sequence). V was pared by 10 bases and J by 4 bases, with 13 bases between. CDR3 DNA sequence: TGTGCCACGGGGCGGGGTGGAGAGACCCAGTACTTC. Translation: CATGRGGETQYF.

The chain uses TRBV18 and TRBJ1-4, with D uncertain. V lost 3 bases, J lost 7 bases, and 15 bases lay in between. The CDR3 runs to 15 residues. The V gene's germline CDR1 is KGHSH and CDR2 LQKENI. CDR3 in DNA: TGTGCCAGCTCACCGGGCCGGACGGGCGTTGAAAAACTGTTTTTT. It yields the protein CASSPGRTGVEKLFF.

This clone appeared once. This chain joins TRBV9 and TRBJ1-4; weak D call: TRBD1 (6 bases). The germline gives CDR1 SGDLS, CDR2 YYNGEE. CDR3 length: 15 residues. V was pared by 3 bases and J by 4 bases, with 13 bases between. CDR3 coding DNA: TGTGCCAGCAGCGCATTAGGAGGGGGTAATGAAAAACTGTTTTTT. Translating gives CASSALGGGNEKLFF.

The chain employs TRBV29-1 and TRBJ1-2, with 7 bases fitting TRBD1. Germline loops: CDR1 SQVTM, CDR2 ANQGSEA. The V gene end was trimmed by 4 bases and the J gene end by 2 bases; junction bases not matched to a gene: 4. This CDR3 region has 13 residues. The CDR3 bases are TGCAGCGTTGGGACAGGAGTGAACTATGGCTACACCTTC. Translating gives CSVGTGVNYGYTF.

The chain is built from TRBV30 and TRBJ2-1; 16 bases match TRBD2. Trimming cost V 3 bases and J 9 bases; bases outside gene matches: 8. The CDR3 contains 16 residues. Germline V gene lookup returns CDR1 GTSNPN and CDR2 SVGIG (reference sequence). CDR3: CAWSPGLAGGPSEQFF. The CDR3 DNA reads TGTGCCTGGAGCCCGGGACTAGCGGGGGGGCCCAGTGAGCAGTTCTTC.

The chain carries TRBV20-1 and TRBJ2-4; a possible D gene is TRBD2 (6 bases). V was trimmed by 3 bases and J by 0 bases, leaving 15 bases between them. The CDR3 is 16 amino acids. Germline lookup yields CDR1 DFQATT and CDR2 SNEGSKA (reference sequence). CDR3 residues: CSASPVGGLAKNIQYF. CDR3 sequence (DNA): TGCAGTGCTAGTCCCGTCGGGGGACTAGCCAAAAACATTCAGTACTTC.

This clone was counted at least ten times. In DNA, the CDR3 is TGTGCCACCCGAAGGACCACTGAAGCTTTCTTT. This gives the protein CATRRTTEAFF. The chain couples TRBV4-2 to TRBJ1-1, with D hard to call. The CDR3 extends over 11 amino acids. CDR1 is LGHNA, CDR2 YNFKEQ, per germline. V dropped 10 bases and J dropped 4 bases, with 10 bases sitting between them.

The V gene is TRBV20-1, the J gene TRBJ2-7; perhaps TRBD1 as D (6 bases). The CDR3 has 15 residues. V was clipped by 4 bases and J by 5 bases, with 21 bases between them. CDR1 and CDR2 (germline): DFQATT, SNEGSKA (reference sequence). The CDR3 coding sequence is TGCAGTGCTAATGAAGCGACAGGCCGTGTGGACGAGCAGTACTTC. It encodes CSANEATGRVDEQYF.

This rearrangement joins TRBV7-6 to TRBJ2-7; TRBD2 might be the D (6 bases). CDR1 and CDR2 (germline): SGHVS, FNYEAQ. The V end was cut by 0 bases, the J end by 3 bases, with 9 bases between. The CDR3 is 14 residues long. For the CDR3, the DNA is TGTGCCAGCAGCTTAGCGGGAGGAAACTACGAGCAGTACTTC. Translating it yields CASSLAGGNYEQYF.

J is TRBJ2-7 and V is TRBV6-6, with 9 bases identical to TRBD1. After removal of 5 bases from V and 6 bases from J, the junction contained 2 bases not matched to a gene. Looked up from germline, CDR1 is MNHNY and CDR2 is SVGAGI (reference sequence). The CDR3 extends over 12 amino acids. The CDR3 nucleotides are TGTGCCAGCAGTCCGACAGGGGGCGAGCAGTACTTC. Amino acids: CASSPTGGEQYF.

The chain couples TRBV2 to TRBJ1-1; D might be TRBD1 (6 bases). The CDR3 sequence is 14 residues long. Germline V gene data show CDR1 as SNHLY and CDR2 as FYNNEI. V lost 10 bases and J lost 1, with 16 bases in between. The CDR3 DNA follows: TGTGCCAACAAGCGGGACATCCAGAACACTGAAGCTTTCTTT. Translated, it gives CANKRDIQNTEAFF.

This chain uses TRBV18 with TRBJ2-7, with D hard to call. Trimming took 4 bases from V and 5 from J, leaving 12 bases between them. CDR1 is KGHSH and CDR2 is LQKENI in the germline V gene. The CDR3 runs to 13 residues. CDR3 amino acids: CASSRLSDDEQYF. Here the CDR3 DNA reads TGTGCCAGCTCACGGCTTTCGGATGACGAGCAGTACTTC.